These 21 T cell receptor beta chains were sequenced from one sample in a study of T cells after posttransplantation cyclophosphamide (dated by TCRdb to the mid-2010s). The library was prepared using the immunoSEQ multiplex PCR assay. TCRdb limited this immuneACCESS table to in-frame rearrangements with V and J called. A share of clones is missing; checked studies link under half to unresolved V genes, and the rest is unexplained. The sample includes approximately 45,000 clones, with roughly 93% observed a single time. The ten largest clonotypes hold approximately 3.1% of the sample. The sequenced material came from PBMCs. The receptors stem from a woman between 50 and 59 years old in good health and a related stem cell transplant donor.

The CDR3 region is CASSRRTASSYNSPLHF. CDR3 nucleotide sequence: TGCGCCAGCAGTAGGAGGACAGCCAGCTCCTATAATTCACCCCTCCACTTT. V usage is TRBV5-1 and J usage is TRBJ1-6, with D possibly matching TRBD1 (6 bases). The V end was cut by 5 bases, the J end by 0 bases, with 15 bases between. The CDR3 sequence is 17 residues long. In germline, CDR1 is SGHRS, CDR2 YFSETQ.

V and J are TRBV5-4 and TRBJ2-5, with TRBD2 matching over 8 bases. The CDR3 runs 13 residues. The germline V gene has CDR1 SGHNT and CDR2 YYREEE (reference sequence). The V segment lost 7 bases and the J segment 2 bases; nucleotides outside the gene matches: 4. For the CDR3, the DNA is TGTGCCAGCGCCGGGACTAGACAAGAGACCCAGTACTTC. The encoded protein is CASAGTRQETQYF. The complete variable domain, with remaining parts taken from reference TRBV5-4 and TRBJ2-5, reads ETGVTQSPTHLIKTRGQQVTLRCSSQSGHNTVSWYQQALGQGPQFIFQYYREEENGRGNFPPRFSGLQFPNYSSELNVNALELDDSALYLCASAGTRQETQYFGPGTRLLVL.

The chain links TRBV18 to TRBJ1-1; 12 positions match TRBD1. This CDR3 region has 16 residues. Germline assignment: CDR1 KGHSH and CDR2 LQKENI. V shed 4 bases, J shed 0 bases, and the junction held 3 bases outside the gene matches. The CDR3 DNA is TGTGCCAGCTCACTGGGACAGGGGGCAGTGAACACTGAAGCTTTCTTT. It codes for CASSLGQGAVNTEAFF.

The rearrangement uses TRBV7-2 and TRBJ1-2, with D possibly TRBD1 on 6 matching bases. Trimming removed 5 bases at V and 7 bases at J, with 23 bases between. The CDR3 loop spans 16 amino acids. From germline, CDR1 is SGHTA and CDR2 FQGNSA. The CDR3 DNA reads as TGTGCCAGCAGCCGTGAAGGTGGACAGACCCCGGGTGGCTACACCTTC. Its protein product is CASSREGGQTPGGYTF.

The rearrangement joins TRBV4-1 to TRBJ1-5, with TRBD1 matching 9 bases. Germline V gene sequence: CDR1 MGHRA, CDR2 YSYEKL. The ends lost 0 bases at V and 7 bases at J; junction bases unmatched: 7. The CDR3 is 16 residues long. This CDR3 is CASSQDLQGAWQPQHF. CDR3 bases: TGCGCCAGCAGCCAAGACTTACAGGGGGCATGGCAGCCCCAGCATTTT.

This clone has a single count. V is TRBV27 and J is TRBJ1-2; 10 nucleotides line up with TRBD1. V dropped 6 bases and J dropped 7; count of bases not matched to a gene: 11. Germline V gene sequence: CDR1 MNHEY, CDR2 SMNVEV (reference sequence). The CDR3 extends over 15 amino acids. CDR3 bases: TGTGCCAGCAGCCACCGGGACAGGGGCAATTTTGGCTACACCTTC. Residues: CASSHRDRGNFGYTF.

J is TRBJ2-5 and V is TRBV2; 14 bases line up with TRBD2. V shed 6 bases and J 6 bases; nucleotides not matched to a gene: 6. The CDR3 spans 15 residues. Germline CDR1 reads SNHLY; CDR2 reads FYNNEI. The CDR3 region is CASSRLAGGLQTQYF. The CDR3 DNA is TGTGCCAGCAGCCGACTAGCGGGAGGGCTGCAGACCCAGTACTTC.

The CDR3 DNA is TGTGCCATTGGACAGGGGGCGATTAGGAACACCATATATTTT. As protein: CAIGQGAIRNTIYF. V and J are TRBV10-3 and TRBJ1-3; the match to TRBD1 covers 11 bases. The CDR3 contains 14 residues. The ends lost 9 bases at V and 7 bases at J; junction bases unmatched: 8. Germline V gene sequence: CDR1 ENHRY, CDR2 SYGVKD.

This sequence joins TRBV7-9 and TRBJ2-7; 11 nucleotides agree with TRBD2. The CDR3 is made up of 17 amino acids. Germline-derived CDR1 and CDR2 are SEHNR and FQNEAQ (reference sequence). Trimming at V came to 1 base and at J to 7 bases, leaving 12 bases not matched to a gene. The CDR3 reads CASSLVTPSGRTGEQYF. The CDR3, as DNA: TGTGCCAGCAGCTTAGTTACCCCTAGCGGGAGGACAGGGGAGCAGTACTTC.

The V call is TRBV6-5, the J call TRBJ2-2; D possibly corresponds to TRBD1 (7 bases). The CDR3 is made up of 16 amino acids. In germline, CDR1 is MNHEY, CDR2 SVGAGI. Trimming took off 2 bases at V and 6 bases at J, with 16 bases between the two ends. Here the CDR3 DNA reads TGTGCCAGCAGTTACCCCAGACAGGGAGGCGCCGGGGAGCTGTTTTTT. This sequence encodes CASSYPRQGGAGELFF.

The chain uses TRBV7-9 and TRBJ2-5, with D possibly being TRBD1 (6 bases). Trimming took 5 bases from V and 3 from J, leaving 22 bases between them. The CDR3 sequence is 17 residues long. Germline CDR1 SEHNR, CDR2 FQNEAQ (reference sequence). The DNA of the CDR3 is TGTGCCAGCAGCCCTGATTTCAGGGGCCCGCGGAAAGAGACCCAGTACTTC. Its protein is CASSPDFRGPRKETQYF.

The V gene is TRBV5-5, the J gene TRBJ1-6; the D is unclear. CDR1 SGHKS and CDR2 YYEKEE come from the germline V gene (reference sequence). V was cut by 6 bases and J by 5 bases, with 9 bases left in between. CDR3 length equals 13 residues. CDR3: CASTPYDNSPLHF. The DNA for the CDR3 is TGTGCCAGCACCCCCTATGATAATTCACCCCTCCACTTT. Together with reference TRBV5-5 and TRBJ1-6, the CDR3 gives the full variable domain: DAGVTQSPTHLIKTRGQQVTLRCSPISGHKSVSWYQQVLGQGPQFIFQYYEKEERGRGNFPDRFSARQFPNYSSELNVNALLLGDSALYLCASTPYDNSPLHFGNGTRLTVT.

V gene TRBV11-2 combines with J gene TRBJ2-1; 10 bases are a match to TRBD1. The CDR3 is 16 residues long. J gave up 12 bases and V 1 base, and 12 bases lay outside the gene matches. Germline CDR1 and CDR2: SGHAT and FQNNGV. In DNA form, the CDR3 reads TGTGCCAGCAGCTTAGCCCGGGACAGGGGTGGTGTCGGGCAGTTCTTC. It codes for CASSLARDRGGVGQFF.

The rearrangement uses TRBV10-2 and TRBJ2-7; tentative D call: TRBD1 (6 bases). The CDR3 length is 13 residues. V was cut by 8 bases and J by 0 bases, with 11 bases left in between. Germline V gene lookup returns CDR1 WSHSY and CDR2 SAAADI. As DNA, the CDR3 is TGCGCCAGCCGAGAGGACAGCTCCTACGAGCAGTACTTC. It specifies CASREDSSYEQYF.

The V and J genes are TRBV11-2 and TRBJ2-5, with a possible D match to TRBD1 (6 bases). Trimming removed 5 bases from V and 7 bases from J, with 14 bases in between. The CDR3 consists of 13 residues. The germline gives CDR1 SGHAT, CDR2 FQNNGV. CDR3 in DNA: TGTGCCAGCAGCCAGGCAGGGGCAGGGACCCAGTACTTC. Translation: CASSQAGAGTQYF. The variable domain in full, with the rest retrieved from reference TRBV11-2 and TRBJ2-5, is EAGVAQSPRYKIIEKRQSVAFWCNPISGHATLYWYQQILGQGPKLLIQFQNNGVVDDSQLPKDRFSAERLKGVDSTLKIQPAKLEDSAVYLCASSQAGAGTQYFGPGTRLLVL.

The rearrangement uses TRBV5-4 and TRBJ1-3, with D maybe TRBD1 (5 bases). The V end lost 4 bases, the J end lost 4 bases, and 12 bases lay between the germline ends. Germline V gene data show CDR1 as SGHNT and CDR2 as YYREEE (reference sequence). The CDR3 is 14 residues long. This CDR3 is CASSEVGAGNTIYF. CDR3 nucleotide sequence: TGTGCCAGCAGCGAAGTTGGGGCGGGAAACACCATATATTTT.

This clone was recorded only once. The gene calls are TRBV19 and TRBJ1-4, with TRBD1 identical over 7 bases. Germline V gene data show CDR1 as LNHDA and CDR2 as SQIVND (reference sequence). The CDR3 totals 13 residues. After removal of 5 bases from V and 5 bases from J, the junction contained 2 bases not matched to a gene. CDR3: CASSADRNEKLFF. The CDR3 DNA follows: TGTGCCAGTAGTGCGGACAGGAATGAAAAACTGTTTTTT.

DNA for the CDR3: TGCGCCAGCAGCTTGGTTTTCGACTTACGCGGCGGGAGTGAGCAGTTCTTC. Translated: CASSLVFDLRGGSEQFF. The chain couples TRBV5-1 to TRBJ2-1; 7 nucleotides match TRBD2. The trim removed 0 bases at V and 9 bases at J, leaving 15 bases unmatched. CDR1 and CDR2 from the germline V gene are SGHRS and YFSETQ. CDR3 length equals 17 residues.

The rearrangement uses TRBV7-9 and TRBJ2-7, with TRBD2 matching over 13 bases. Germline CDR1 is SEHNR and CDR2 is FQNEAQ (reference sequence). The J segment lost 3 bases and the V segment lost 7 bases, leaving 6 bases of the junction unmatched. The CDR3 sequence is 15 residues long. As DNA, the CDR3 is TGTGCCAGCACCCCTGGACTAGCGGGGGACTACGAGCAGTACTTC. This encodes CASTPGLAGDYEQYF.

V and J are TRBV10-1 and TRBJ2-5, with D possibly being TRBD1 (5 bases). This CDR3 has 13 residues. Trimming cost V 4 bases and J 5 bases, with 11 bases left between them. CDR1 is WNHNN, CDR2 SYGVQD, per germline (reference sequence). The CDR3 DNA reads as TGCGCCAGCAGTGTGGGGCGAACGGAGACCCAGTACTTC. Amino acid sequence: CASSVGRTETQYF.

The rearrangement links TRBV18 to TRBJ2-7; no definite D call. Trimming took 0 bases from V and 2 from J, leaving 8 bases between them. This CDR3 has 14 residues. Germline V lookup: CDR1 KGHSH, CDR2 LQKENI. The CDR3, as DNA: TGTGCCAGCTCACCACCAGAACTCCCCTACGAGCAGTACTTC. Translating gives CASSPPELPYEQYF.